This TCR beta chain was sequenced during a study of cytomegalovirus exposure and HLA in healthy donors. Study findings and constraints: The analysis excluded some indistinguishable V segments, including TRBV6-2 and TRBV6-3. The authors assumed roughly uniform sequencing depth across donors for presence/absence analyses.

As for this clone: Antigen specificity is unknown.

The PCR contained 60 Vbeta and 13 Jbeta primers. Per the authors' pipeline: Tens of millions of unique TCR beta chains, roughly 11 million of them shared, were counted by a later analysis. Profiling relied on immunoSEQ multiplex PCR, and the TCRdb table lists in-frame clones only, not all of them. The D gene and trimming were derived from the DNA, and the V and J assignments and clone size from that table. Of about 170,000 clones in the sample, roughly 79% were seen once. Trimming took 4 bases from V and 3 from J; bases not matched to a gene: 1. Germline loops: CDR1 ENHRY, CDR2 SYGVKD. CDR3 length: 13 residues.

The V call is TRBV10-3, the J call TRBJ1-1; 8 nucleotides match TRBD1. Sequenced input: PBMCs. This TCR came from a young woman in good health and CMV-seropositive. The CDR3 reads CAISARGHTEAFF. CDR3 coding DNA: TGTGCCATCAGTGCCAGGGGGCACACTGAAGCTTTCTTT.